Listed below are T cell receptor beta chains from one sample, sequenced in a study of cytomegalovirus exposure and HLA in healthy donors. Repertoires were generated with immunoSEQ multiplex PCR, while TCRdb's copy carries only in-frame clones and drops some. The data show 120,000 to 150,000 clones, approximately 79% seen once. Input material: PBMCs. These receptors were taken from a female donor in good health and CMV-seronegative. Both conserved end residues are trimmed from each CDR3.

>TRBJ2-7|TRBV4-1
ASSLGTSGYEQY
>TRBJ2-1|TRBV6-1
ASSETGTGEYNEQF
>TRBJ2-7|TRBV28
ASTNGKGVYEQY
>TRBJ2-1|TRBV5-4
ASSSDRANEQF
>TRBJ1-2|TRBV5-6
ASSLASGYT
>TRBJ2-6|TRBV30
AWSLGQGPSGANVLT
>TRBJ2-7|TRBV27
ASSLGDRPSYEQY
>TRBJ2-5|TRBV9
ASSLLQETQY
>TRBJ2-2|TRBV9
ASSVSGSNTGELF
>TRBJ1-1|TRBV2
ASRTAVGTVNTEAF
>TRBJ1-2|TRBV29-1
SVAAGGPQGYGYT
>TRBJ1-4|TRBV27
ASSINRVGEKLF
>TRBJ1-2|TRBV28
ASSLHPGQGNYGYT
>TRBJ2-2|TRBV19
ASSMARGRGELF
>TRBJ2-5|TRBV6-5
ASTTGGFGVQTQY
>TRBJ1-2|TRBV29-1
SVESGELNYGYT
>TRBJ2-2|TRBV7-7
ASSPWGHRNTGELF
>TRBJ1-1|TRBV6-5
ASSYLQGNTEAF
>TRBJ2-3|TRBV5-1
ASQTWDTQY
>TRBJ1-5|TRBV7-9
ASSLAAAGGNQPQH
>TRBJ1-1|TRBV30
AWSEQGVSEAF
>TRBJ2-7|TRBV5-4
ASSLVGKTYEQY
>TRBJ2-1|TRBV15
ATSREDRVPWQF
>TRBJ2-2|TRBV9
ASSVGQATGELF
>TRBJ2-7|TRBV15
ATSRELVSSYEQY
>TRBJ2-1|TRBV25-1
ASSESGSSYNEQF
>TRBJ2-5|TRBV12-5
ASGLQGRPQY
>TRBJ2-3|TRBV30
DWSAGSGDTQY
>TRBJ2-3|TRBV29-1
SVEGTISDTQY
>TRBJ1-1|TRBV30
AWSDQGAEAF
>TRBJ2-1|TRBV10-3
AINKRQGLINEQF
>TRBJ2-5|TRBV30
AWATGETQY
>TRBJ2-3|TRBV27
ASSLRGLGDTQY
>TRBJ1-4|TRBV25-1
ASSEFGSLPNEKLF
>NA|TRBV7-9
ASSLINYEQY
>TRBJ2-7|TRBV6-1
ASSEMRTGGTYEQY
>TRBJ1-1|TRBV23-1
ASSQTGTGENTEAF
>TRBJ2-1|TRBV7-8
ASSPRDYNEQF
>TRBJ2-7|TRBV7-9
ASSSGLGTDEQY
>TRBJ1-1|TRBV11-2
ASSLPGQENTEAF
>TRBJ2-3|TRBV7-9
ASSLTSGPSADTQY